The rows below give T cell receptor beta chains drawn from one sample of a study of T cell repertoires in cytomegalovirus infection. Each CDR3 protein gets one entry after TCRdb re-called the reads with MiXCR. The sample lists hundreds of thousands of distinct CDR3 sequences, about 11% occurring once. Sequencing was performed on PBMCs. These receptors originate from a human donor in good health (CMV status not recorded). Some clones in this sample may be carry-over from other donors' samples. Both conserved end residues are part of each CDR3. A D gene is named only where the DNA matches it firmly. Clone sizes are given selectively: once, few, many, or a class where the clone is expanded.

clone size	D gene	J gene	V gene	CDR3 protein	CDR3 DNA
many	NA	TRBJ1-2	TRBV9	CASSVVGGPYGYTF	TGTGCCAGCAGCGTAGTTGGAGGGCCCTATGGCTACACCTTC
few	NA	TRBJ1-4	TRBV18	CASSQDSYDEKLFF	TGTGCCAGCTCCCAGGACAGCTACGATGAAAAACTGTTTTTT
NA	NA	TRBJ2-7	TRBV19	CASSIRTPNYEQYF	TGTGCCAGTAGTATTCGGACCCCGAACTACGAGCAGTACTTC
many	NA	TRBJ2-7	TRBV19	CASSIDPTYEQYF	TGTGCCAGTAGTATAGACCCAACCTACGAGCAGTACTTC
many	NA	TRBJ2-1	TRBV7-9	CASSWKAGTANNEQFF	TGTGCCAGCAGCTGGAAAGCCGGGACCGCAAACAATGAGCAGTTCTTC
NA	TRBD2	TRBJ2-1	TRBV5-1	CASSFSGASGGLSSYNEQFF	TGCGCCAGCAGCTTTTCAGGGGCTAGCGGGGGTCTAAGCTCCTACAATGAGCAGTTCTTC
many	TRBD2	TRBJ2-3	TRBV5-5	CASSFGLGVGTDTQYF	TGTGCCAGCAGCTTTGGACTAGGGGTCGGCACAGATACGCAGTATTTT
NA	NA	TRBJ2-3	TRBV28	CASTIPGPTADTQYF	TGTGCCAGCACTATTCCAGGCCCCACCGCAGATACGCAGTATTTT
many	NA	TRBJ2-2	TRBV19	CASIRVLGTGELFF	TGTGCCAGTATAAGGGTTCTGGGGACCGGGGAGCTGTTTTTT
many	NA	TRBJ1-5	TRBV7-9	CASSLSGQSSNQPQHF	TGTGCCAGCAGCTTATCTGGACAGAGTAGCAATCAGCCCCAGCATTTT
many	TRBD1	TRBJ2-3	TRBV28	CASRPTGITDTQYF	TGTGCCAGCAGACCGACAGGGATCACAGATACGCAGTATTTT
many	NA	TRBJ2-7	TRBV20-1	CSASGSSYEQYF	TGCAGCGCGTCAGGGAGCTCCTACGAGCAGTACTTC
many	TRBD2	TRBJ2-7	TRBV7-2	CASSSGLAGDYEQYF	TGTGCCAGCAGCTCGGGACTAGCGGGAGACTACGAGCAGTACTTC
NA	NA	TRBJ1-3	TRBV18	CASSPPGSNSGNTIYF	TGTGCCAGCTCACCACCCGGGAGCAACTCTGGAAACACCATATATTTT
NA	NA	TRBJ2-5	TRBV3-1	CASSQVAESQETQYF	TGTGCCAGCAGCCAAGTAGCGGAGTCCCAAGAGACCCAGTACTTC
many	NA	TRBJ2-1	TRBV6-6	CASRAITGRNEQFF	TGTGCCAGCAGGGCTATTACAGGTCGCAATGAGCAGTTCTTC